The clone carrying this T cell receptor beta chain appeared a single time. Antigen specificity is unknown. This sample's TCRbeta library carried unique molecular identifier barcodes. A single record per CDR3 protein comes from TCRdb applying MiXCR to the PCR reads. This sample carries about 980,000 distinct CDR3 sequences, around 30% of them seen once, and the ten largest clones take roughly 31%. CDR3 length: 14 residues. The germline CDR1 and CDR2 sequences are SGHRS and YFSETQ. With 4 bases removed from V and 3 bases from J, the gap between germline ends came to 13 bases. These data belong to a study of T-cell reconstitution after alpha-beta-depleted transplantation in children. Study-wide findings and caveats: At one year after transplant, newly produced T cells mostly accounted for T-cell counts and diversity. Diversity of TCRbeta at day 60 was high in some patients, arising from surviving recipient T cells and thymic progenitors. It was reported that alpha-beta T cells came from several hundred expanded graft clones (about two months after transplant).

The chain links TRBV5-1 to TRBJ2-5; perhaps D is TRBD1 or TRBD2 (5 bases each). This receptor was taken from a boy less than two years old who had a stem cell transplant for SCID, so the T cells may come from the graft donor. This specimen was PBMCs, mostly from graft donor cells, taken 360 days after TCRalphabeta/CD19-depleted stem cell transplant. The CDR3 sequence: CASSTGPVEETQYF. CDR3 DNA sequence: TGCGCCAGCAGCACGGGACCGGTGGAAGAGACCCAGTACTTC.